The T cell receptor beta chain under discussion was sequenced for a study of T-cell memory formation after mild COVID-19. Germline assignment: CDR1 SGHTA and CDR2 FQGNSA. The CDR3 totals 15 residues. V was trimmed by 2 bases and J by 5 bases, leaving 12 bases between them. 5'RACE, which relied on constant-segment primers, yielded TCR alpha and TCR beta cDNA libraries carrying sample barcodes and UMIs. Via MiXCR, TCRdb re-called the 5' RACE reads, giving one row per CDR3 protein. The table records 400,000 to 500,000 distinct CDR3 sequences, less than 25% of them present only once. The TCR sequence derives from an adult woman who had mild COVID-19 (a few samples of this study predate the infection). Cell type and time point are not known. Input material: PBMCs or a T cell subset sorted from them (not recorded which). V is TRBV7-2 and J is TRBJ2-2, with D unclear. This CDR3 reads CASSLTPVWTGELFF. As DNA, the CDR3 is TGTGCCAGCAGCTTAACCCCAGTGTGGACCGGGGAGCTGTTTTTT.